Listed below are T cell receptor beta chains from one sample, sequenced in a study of shared clonotypes between healthy human individuals. Data came from immunoSEQ multiplex PCR; TCRdb stores just in-frame clones and leaves some out. The sample carries fewer than 2.5 million clones, 93% recorded once. The sample consisted of naive CD4+ T cells from PBMCs. Source of these receptors: a man aged 18 to 30 in good health. Some clones in this sample may be carry-over from other donors' samples. CDR3s include the opening cysteine and the closing phenylalanine or tryptophan.

j_call v_call cdr3_aa
TRBJ2-3 TRBV5-1 CASSLGTGDTDTQYF
TRBJ2-1 TRBV27 CASSPTRTSGIWEQFF
TRBJ2-1 TRBV7-3 CASSLSREDYNEQFF
TRBJ2-5 TRBV11-2 CASSLLMREGRQETQYF
TRBJ2-7 TRBV10-3 CAIGSLVADKYEQYF
TRBJ2-5 TRBV18 CASSRELETQYF
TRBJ2-5 TRBV6-4 CASGDGGLGETQYF
TRBJ2-1 TRBV11-3 CASSLVGRKGRWASVDEQFF
TRBJ2-3 TRBV12-5 CASGFLGRKRVADTQYF
TRBJ2-7 TRBV18 CASSPADRGYEQYF
TRBJ2-2 TRBV7-2 CASSLGHRLGELFF
TRBJ2-5 TRBV6-1 CASRGWGETQYF
TRBJ2-1 TRBV7-9 CASSPLTGTPKDEQFF
TRBJ2-2 TRBV5-1 CASIPQLGSGELFF
TRBJ2-3 TRBV9 CASSVGVWGARDTQYF
TRBJ2-7 TRBV7-8 CASSLARGTYEQYF
TRBJ2-3 TRBV28 CASSLPVSHTDTQYF
TRBJ1-2 TRBV7-2 CASSLGSGYTF
TRBJ1-5 TRBV28 CASSPRTGEDQPQHF
TRBJ2-1 TRBV7-6 CASSLRTSEVLNEQFF
TRBJ1-2 TRBV7-2 CASRTGIPYGYTF
TRBJ1-4 TRBV5-4 CASSAAEQGNEKLFF
TRBJ2-1 TRBV7-9 CASSLAYSDYNEQFF
TRBJ2-7 TRBV7-9 CASSPGTGGYEQYF
TRBJ2-5 TRBV28 CASSLFWAGGEETQYF
TRBJ1-2 TRBV27 CASRGDLWGGYTF
TRBJ2-2 TRBV2 CASKEGANTGELFF
TRBJ2-7 TRBV11-2 CASSWTGQPAYEQYF
TRBJ1-1 TRBV6-6 CASSGSGGGNTEAFF
TRBJ2-7 TRBV9 CASSPRVAEVYTEQYF
TRBJ1-5 TRBV7-6 CATGTVNQPQHF
TRBJ2-7 TRBV7-8 CASSFRDRRYEQYF
TRBJ1-5 TRBV6-6 CASSILKGGDQPQHF
TRBJ1-4 TRBV7-9 CASSFNRGSEKLFF
TRBJ2-1 TRBV25-1 CASSELTGMPDEQFF
TRBJ2-1 TRBV6-6 CASSLSSRTVEQFF
TRBJ2-7 TRBV7-9 CASSLPGTGTNEQYF
TRBJ1-1 TRBV10-3 CAISEQTGNTEAFF
TRBJ2-3 TRBV10-3 CAISPGTDTQYF
TRBJ2-3 TRBV10-3 CAISERTGADTQYF
TRBJ2-4 TRBV11-2 CASRHIAGRENIQYF
TRBJ1-5 TRBV7-9 CASSSTDPNQPQHF
TRBJ2-5 TRBV28 CASSPKPDRGIGETQYF
TRBJ2-1 TRBV11-2 CASSFPGGRRGYNEQFF
TRBJ1-1 TRBV9 CASSVSAGRMVTEAFF
TRBJ1-1 TRBV20-1 CSARDARAFF
TRBJ2-7 TRBV2 CASLDRYESGEQYF
TRBJ2-3 TRBV11-3 CASSLSRGLSDTQYF
TRBJ2-7 TRBV9 CASSVATAGGQNEQYF
TRBJ2-7 TRBV2 CASSEGRGSGTFSYEQYF
TRBJ1-1 TRBV18 CASSPAVGRMENTEAFF
TRBJ2-2 TRBV18 CASSPGAVGGELFF
TRBJ2-5 TRBV2 CASSAGTSAQETQYF